The sequence of this T cell receptor (beta chain) was determined in a study of blood T cell repertoires in COVID-19. Here immunoSEQ multiplex PCR was the method, and the copy in TCRdb shows in-frame clones only, minus some. Of hundreds of thousands of clones listed, 70% to 90% are singletons. This CDR3 contains 18 residues. Trimming cost V 2 bases and J 0 bases; bases outside gene matches: 8. The germline V gene encodes CDR1 LNHNV and CDR2 YYDKDF (reference sequence). This TCR came from a man between 18 and 29 years old who had recovered from COVID-19. The chain has TRBV15 and TRBJ2-1; 9 nucleotides line up with TRBD2. The material sequenced was PBMCs or T cells enriched from blood (not recorded which). CDR3 nucleotide sequence: TGTGCCACCAGCAGATTGCCAGCGGGGGGCTCCTCCTACAATGAGCAGTTCTTC. As protein: CATSRLPAGGSSYNEQFF.